The TCR beta chain under discussion was sequenced for a study of response to subunit inactivated influenza vaccine. Points from the study as a whole: Only a handful of new T cells, the authors suggested, are recruited with each seasonal influenza vaccination.

This clonotype was recorded at least ten times. Its antigen is not known. TCRdb reprocessed the RT-PCR reads via MiXCR and lists one record per CDR3 protein. The data show about 300,000 distinct CDR3 sequences, roughly a fifth seen once. This TCR was sampled from a man between 50 and 69 years old who received an inactivated influenza vaccine. This specimen was PBMCs from blood, taken approximately 20 months after vaccination.

CDR3 DNA: TGCGCCAGCAGCGGCGGCCGGGACAGGGGCTATGGCTACACCTTC. Its protein product is CASSGGRDRGYGYTF. The rearrangement uses TRBV5-1 and TRBJ1-2, with 10 bases matching TRBD1. Germline V CDR1 and CDR2: SGHRS, YFSETQ. This CDR3 has 15 residues. V lost 4 bases and J lost 4; bases outside the gene matches: 7.